One sample yielded the 25 T cell receptor beta chains listed below, sequenced in a study of blood T cell repertoires in COVID-19. Sequencing was performed with immunoSEQ multiplex PCR; in TCRdb, only in-frame clones are kept and a portion is missing. The data contain 100,000 or so clones, about four fifths of them singletons. The sample comprised peripheral blood. The origin of the receptors is a human donor in a cohort sampled during active COVID-19.

This chain uses TRBV20-1 with TRBJ2-7; D is ambiguous. Trimming took off 3 bases at V and 7 bases at J, with 13 bases between the two ends. This CDR3 has 12 amino acids. CDR1 is DFQATT, CDR2 SNEGSKA, per germline (reference sequence). CDR3 sequence reads: CSASSPGIEQYF. In DNA form, the CDR3 reads TGCAGTGCTAGTTCCCCAGGAATAGAGCAGTACTTC.

The V and J genes are TRBV5-1 and TRBJ1-2; 8 nucleotides match TRBD1. This CDR3 comprises 16 residues. Germline values: CDR1 SGHRS, CDR2 YFSETQ. With 4 bases clipped from V and 0 bases from J, the junction kept 8 bases outside the gene matches. The CDR3 reads CASSQTTGAPNYGYTF. In DNA, the CDR3 is TGCGCCAGCAGCCAGACGACAGGGGCCCCTAACTATGGCTACACCTTC.

The chain is built from TRBV5-6 and TRBJ1-6; D might be TRBD1 (5 bases). CDR1 and CDR2 from the germline V gene are SGHDT and YYEEEE. The length of the CDR3 is 14 residues. The V gene lost 2 bases and the J gene lost 5 bases, with 8 bases spanning the gap. In DNA, the CDR3 is TGTGCCAGCAGCTTCCCGACAGATAATTCACCCCTCCACTTT. Translating gives CASSFPTDNSPLHF.

This clone was observed once. CDR3 DNA sequence: TGTGCCAGCAGCACCTCGGGACAGGGGGCCTCTGGGGCCAACGTCCTGACTTTC. Amino acid sequence: CASSTSGQGASGANVLTF. V and J are TRBV5-4 and TRBJ2-6, with 12 bases lining up with TRBD1. The CDR3 totals 18 residues. After removal of 4 bases from V and 0 bases from J, the junction contained 5 bases not matched to a gene. Germline CDR1 is SGHNT and CDR2 is YYREEE (reference sequence).

The chain recombines TRBV6-2 or TRBV6-3 with TRBJ1-3; TRBD1 is a possible D gene (5 bases). Trimming stripped 4 bases from V and 5 bases from J, with 9 bases between. Germline values: CDR1 MNHEY, CDR2 SVGEGT. This CDR3 is 13 amino acids long. CDR3 sequence: CASSSAGRNTIYF. The CDR3 DNA is TGTGCCAGCAGTTCGGCAGGGCGAAACACCATATATTTT.

This clone was seen a handful of times. The chain uses TRBV2 and TRBJ1-5, with 7 positions matching TRBD1. CDR1 and CDR2 from the germline V gene are SNHLY and FYNNEI. The CDR3 sequence is 13 residues long. V shed 6 bases, J shed 11 bases, and the junction held 10 bases outside the gene matches. CDR3 DNA sequence: TGTGCCAGCAGCACTGACAGGGACAAGGCCCAGCATTTT. Its translation is CASSTDRDKAQHF.

The J gene is TRBJ2-3, the V gene TRBV27, with 13 bases that match TRBD2. Germline trimming cut 1 base from V and 3 bases from J; bases unmatched to any gene: 1. Germline V gene sequence: CDR1 MNHEY, CDR2 SMNVEV (reference sequence). This CDR3 is 16 amino acids long. The CDR3 loop is CASSLWGLAGTDTQYF. CDR3 nucleotides: TGTGCCAGCAGTTTATGGGGACTAGCGGGAACAGATACGCAGTATTTT.

This clone has a handful of counts. V and J are TRBV5-6 and TRBJ2-1; possible D gene TRBD2, 7 bases. V dropped 5 bases and J dropped 3 bases, with 15 bases sitting between them. From germline, CDR1 is SGHDT and CDR2 YYEEEE. CDR3 size: 15 residues. The CDR3, as DNA: TGTGCCAGCAGTAGGAGGGGGACTATCTACAATGAGCAGTTCTTC. This gives the protein CASSRRGTIYNEQFF.

The V gene is TRBV12-3 or TRBV12-4, the J gene TRBJ2-2; D remains unclear. Trimming shortened V by 3 bases and J by 3 bases, and 5 bases separated the two germline ends. This CDR3 has 13 residues. CDR3 sequence (DNA): TGTGCCAGCAGTTTCTCGGACACCGGGGAGCTGTTTTTT. As protein: CASSFSDTGELFF.

The chain combines TRBV11-2 with TRBJ2-7; D possibly corresponds to TRBD2 (6 bases). With 5 bases removed from V and 10 bases from J, the gap between germline ends came to 24 bases. Per germline, CDR1 SGHAT and CDR2 FQNNGV. The CDR3 sequence is 15 residues long. CDR3 DNA sequence: TGTGCCAGCAGCCTAACGGGAGCCAATAGCTACCCCCAGTACTTC. Translation gives CASSLTGANSYPQYF.

The chain links TRBV5-1 to TRBJ2-7; a possible D gene is TRBD2 (6 bases). V lost 3 bases and J lost 9, with 25 bases in between. Germline lookup yields CDR1 SGHRS and CDR2 YFSETQ. This CDR3 contains 16 residues. The CDR3: CASSSRGDRDGRGQYF. Written as DNA, the CDR3 is TGCGCCAGCAGCTCCCGCGGGGACCGGGACGGTCGCGGGCAGTACTTC.

This clone was seen only once. DNA for the CDR3: TGTGCCAGTAGTATAGATGCCAGGGGGCGCGGAGAGCAGTACTTC. As protein: CASSIDARGRGEQYF. V gene TRBV19 combines with J gene TRBJ2-7, with TRBD1 matching over 8 bases. The CDR3 loop spans 15 amino acids. Germline CDR1 reads LNHDA; CDR2 reads SQIVND (reference sequence). After removal of 0 bases from V and 7 bases from J, the junction contained 8 bases not matched to a gene.

The gene calls are TRBV29-1 and TRBJ1-2; no firm D call. There are 13 residues in the CDR3. Per the germline V gene, CDR1 is SQVTM and CDR2 is ANQGSEA. Trimming took off 2 bases at V and 4 bases at J, with 11 bases between the two ends. The chain's CDR3 is CSVETGFGYGYTF. The CDR3 DNA reads as TGCAGCGTTGAAACCGGGTTCGGCTATGGCTACACCTTC.

This clone appeared once. The rearrangement joins TRBV6-1 to TRBJ1-6; 8 bases fit TRBD1. Per the germline V gene, CDR1 is MNHNS and CDR2 is SASEGT. The CDR3 is 16 amino acids. The V and J ends lost 4 bases and 10 bases, in that order; junction bases with no gene match: 12. The CDR3 here is CASSGELTGVGSPLHF. DNA of the CDR3: TGTGCCAGCAGTGGAGAATTGACAGGGGTGGGATCACCCCTCCACTTT.

CDR3 nucleotide sequence: TGTGCCATCAGTGAGGAGCCAGGTAGAATGAACACTGAAGCTTTCTTT. It translates to CAISEEPGRMNTEAFF. The chain joins TRBV10-3 to TRBJ1-1; D gene ambiguous. This CDR3 has 16 residues. V shed 2 bases and J shed 0 bases, with 13 bases lying between them. Germline CDR1 is ENHRY and CDR2 is SYGVKD.

With respect to this clone: Germline and junction disagree at one end, which may indicate a read error. The chain has TRBV30 and TRBJ2-7; D is perhaps TRBD1 (6 bases). CDR3 size: 11 residues. The germline CDR1 and CDR2 sequences are GTSNPN and SVGIG (reference sequence). The CDR3 region has the DNA TGTGCCTGGAGCCTATCCGGGACACCCAACTTC. Residues: CAWSLSGTPNF.

This chain joins TRBV6-5 and TRBJ2-7, with D possibly TRBD1 on 6 matching bases. V dropped 6 bases and J dropped 1 base, with 16 bases sitting between them. CDR3 length: 15 residues. Germline CDR1 reads MNHEY; CDR2 reads SVGAGI. CDR3 residues: CASRGGQLRSYEQYF. The CDR3, as DNA: TGTGCCAGCAGGGGCGGACAGTTAAGATCCTACGAGCAGTACTTC.

In this sample, this clone turned up once. Other DNA sequences in the sample encode the same CDR3. The J gene is TRBJ1-2, the V gene TRBV28; TRBD1 is a possible D gene (5 bases). In germline, CDR1 is MDHEN, CDR2 SYDVKM. Trimming took off 3 bases at V and 3 bases at J, with 11 bases between the two ends. This CDR3 spans 14 amino acids. DNA for the CDR3: TGTGCCAGCAGTTTTGGTCAGGGCTACTATGGCTACACCTTC. It specifies CASSFGQGYYGYTF.

The V gene is TRBV18, the J gene TRBJ1-1; D gene ambiguous. CDR1 KGHSH and CDR2 LQKENI come from the germline V gene. V lost 5 bases to trimming and J lost 7 bases, with 11 bases between them. The CDR3 runs 12 residues. The CDR3 is CASSALRYEAFF. CDR3 bases: TGTGCCAGCTCAGCTCTCCGGTATGAAGCTTTCTTT. The full variable domain, with the rest looked up from reference TRBV18 and TRBJ1-1, is NAGVMQNPRHLVRRRGQEARLRCSPMKGHSHVYWYRQLPEEGLKFMVYLQKENIIDESGMPKERFSAEFPKEGPSILRIQQVVRGDSAAYFCASSALRYEAFFGQGTRLTVV.

This clone was observed a single time. The V gene is TRBV4-1, the J gene TRBJ1-1, with TRBD1 matching 7 bases. CDR3 length equals 16 residues. Per germline, CDR1 MGHRA and CDR2 YSYEKL. Germline trimming cut 0 bases from V and 5 bases from J; bases unmatched to any gene: 9. The CDR3 DNA is TGCGCCAGCAGCCAAGATCCCGACAGGGTCTGGACTGAAGCTTTCTTT. It codes for CASSQDPDRVWTEAFF.

The chain joins TRBV3-1 (or the pseudogene TRBV3-2) to TRBJ1-1; 7 positions agree with TRBD1. Germline assignment: CDR1 LGHDT and CDR2 YNNKEL (reference sequence). V lost 6 bases and J lost 3; bases outside the gene matches: 1. The CDR3 spans 12 residues. The CDR3 here is CASSQGDTEAFF. As DNA, the CDR3 is TGTGCCAGCAGTCAGGGGGACACTGAAGCTTTCTTT.

The V call is TRBV7-2, the J call TRBJ2-7; D not resolved. The CDR3 is 11 residues long. Trimming stripped 7 bases from V and 7 bases from J, with 11 bases between. In germline, CDR1 is SGHTA, CDR2 FQGNSA. The CDR3 DNA follows: TGTGCCAGCACCTCAGGTGGGGAGCAGTACTTC. Amino acid sequence: CASTSGGEQYF.

In this sample, this clone turned up once. The V and J genes are TRBV20-1 and TRBJ2-1; maybe TRBD2 (5 bases). The length of the CDR3 is 12 residues. CDR1 and CDR2 from the germline V gene are DFQATT and SNEGSKA (reference sequence). The germline V and J ends were trimmed by 3 bases and 10 bases, with 13 bases remaining between them. Here the CDR3 DNA reads TGCAGTGCTAGTCGACGGACTGGGGAGCAGTTCTTC. The encoded protein is CSASRRTGEQFF.

The chain carries TRBV5-1 and TRBJ2-5; 11 bases map to TRBD1. Germline lookup yields CDR1 SGHRS and CDR2 YFSETQ. There are 16 residues in the CDR3. Trimming cost V 3 bases and J 5 bases; bases outside gene matches: 9. The CDR3 sequence is CASSSGQGGAGETQYF. DNA of the CDR3: TGCGCCAGCAGCTCGGGACAGGGGGGGGCGGGGGAGACCCAGTACTTC.

The chain recombines TRBV2 with TRBJ2-2, with 8 bases aligning to TRBD1. Germline V gene lookup returns CDR1 SNHLY and CDR2 FYNNEI. Germline trimming cut 4 bases from V and 4 bases from J; bases unmatched to any gene: 5. CDR3 length: 15 residues. The CDR3 DNA sequence: TGTGCCAGCAGTGGTCCGACAGGGGCCACCGGGGAGCTGTTTTTT. This translates into CASSGPTGATGELFF.